This T cell receptor beta chain comes out of a study of blood T cell repertoires in COVID-19. Study-level background: Some COVID-19 samples were acute and others convalescent; all came from the United States, Italy and Spain. T cells, B-cell-depleted T cells, or PBMCs supplied cDNA or gDNA.

Germline CDR1 SGHRS, CDR2 YFSETQ. The CDR3 contains 16 residues. V gave up 2 bases and J gave up 4 bases, with 18 bases separating them. Source study methods: Reference gene primers were amplified, and this amplification served to estimate nucleated cell counts. TCRdb's copy holds only in-frame clones and misses some; the assay was immunoSEQ multiplex PCR. For V, J and clone size, that table is used; D and trimming come from the DNA. The repertoire holds over 70,000 clones, approximately 80% seen once, with approximately 9.3% in the top ten. Sequencing was done on a sample of peripheral blood. The clonotype comes from a woman older than 75 with acute or convalescent COVID-19. V gene TRBV5-1 combines with J gene TRBJ1-1; D gene ambiguous. CDR3 sequence: CASSFSDGLGSTEAFF. As DNA, the CDR3 is TGCGCCAGCAGCTTCTCGGACGGGCTGGGGAGCACTGAAGCTTTCTTT.